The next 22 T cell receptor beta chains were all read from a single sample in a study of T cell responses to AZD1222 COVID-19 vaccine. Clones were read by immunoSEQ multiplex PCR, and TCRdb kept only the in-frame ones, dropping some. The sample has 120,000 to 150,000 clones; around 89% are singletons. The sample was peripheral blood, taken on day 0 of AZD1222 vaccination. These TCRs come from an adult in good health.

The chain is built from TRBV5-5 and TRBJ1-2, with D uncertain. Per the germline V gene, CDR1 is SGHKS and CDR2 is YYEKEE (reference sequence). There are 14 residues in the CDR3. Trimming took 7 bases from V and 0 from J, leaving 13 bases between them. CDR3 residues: CASGQGSTNYGYTF. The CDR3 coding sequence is TGTGCCAGCGGCCAAGGATCGACTAACTATGGCTACACCTTC.

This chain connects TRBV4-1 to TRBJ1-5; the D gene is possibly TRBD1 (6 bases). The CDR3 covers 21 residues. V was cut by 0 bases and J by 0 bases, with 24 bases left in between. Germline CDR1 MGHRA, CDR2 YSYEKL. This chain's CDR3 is CASSQEAAVLPGTYSNQPQHF. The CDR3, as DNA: TGCGCCAGCAGCCAAGAAGCGGCGGTCCTTCCCGGGACATATAGCAATCAGCCCCAGCATTTT.

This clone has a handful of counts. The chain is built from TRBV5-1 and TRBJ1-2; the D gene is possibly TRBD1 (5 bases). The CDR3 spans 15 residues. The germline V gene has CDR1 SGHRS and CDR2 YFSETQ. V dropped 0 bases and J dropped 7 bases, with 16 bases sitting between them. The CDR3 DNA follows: TGCGCCAGCAGCTTGGAAGCCCCAGGGCTGGGTGGCTACACCTTC. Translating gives CASSLEAPGLGGYTF.

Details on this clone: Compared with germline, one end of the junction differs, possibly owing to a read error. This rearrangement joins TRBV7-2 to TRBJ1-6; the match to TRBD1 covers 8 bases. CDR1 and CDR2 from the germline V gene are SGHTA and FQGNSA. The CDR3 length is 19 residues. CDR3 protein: CASSLAYTRNRGDNSPLHF. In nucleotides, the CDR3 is TGTGCCAGCAGCCTAGCCTACACGAGGAACAGGGGGGATAATTCACCCCTCCACTTT. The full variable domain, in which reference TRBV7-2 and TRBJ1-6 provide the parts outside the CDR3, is GAGVSQSPSNKVTEKGKDVELRCDPISGHTALYWYRQSLGQGLEFLIYFQGNSAPDKSGLPSDRFSAERTGGSVSTLTIQRTQQEDSAVYLCASSLAYTRNRGDNSPLHFGNGTRLTVT.

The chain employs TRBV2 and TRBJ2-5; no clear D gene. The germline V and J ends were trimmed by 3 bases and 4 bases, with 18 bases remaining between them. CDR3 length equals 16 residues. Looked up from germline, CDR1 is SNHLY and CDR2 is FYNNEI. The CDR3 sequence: CASSENSVWLGETQYF. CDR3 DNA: TGTGCCAGCAGTGAGAACTCCGTCTGGCTGGGAGAGACCCAGTACTTC.

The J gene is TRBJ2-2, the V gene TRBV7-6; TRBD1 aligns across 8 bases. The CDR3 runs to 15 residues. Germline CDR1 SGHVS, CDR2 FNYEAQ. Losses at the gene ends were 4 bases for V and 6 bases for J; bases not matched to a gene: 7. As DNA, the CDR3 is TGTGCCAGCAGCTCCGGACAGGGCGGCCCCGGGGAGCTGTTTTTT. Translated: CASSSGQGGPGELFF.

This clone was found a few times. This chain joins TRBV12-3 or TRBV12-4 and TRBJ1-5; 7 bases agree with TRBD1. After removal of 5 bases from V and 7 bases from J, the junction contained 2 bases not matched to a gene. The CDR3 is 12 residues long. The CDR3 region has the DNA TGTGCCAGCAGTGACAGGGCCCAGCCCCAGCATTTT. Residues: CASSDRAQPQHF.

In DNA form, the CDR3 reads TGTGCCAGCAGTCAGGCCAGAGGACTAGCAGGGAGCACAGATACGCAGTATTTT. This codes for CASSQARGLAGSTDTQYF. This chain connects TRBV27 to TRBJ2-3, with 8 positions matching TRBD2. Trimming removed 5 bases from V and 0 bases from J; junction bases left unmatched: 13. The germline V gene encodes CDR1 MNHEY and CDR2 SMNVEV (reference sequence). The CDR3 has 18 amino acids.

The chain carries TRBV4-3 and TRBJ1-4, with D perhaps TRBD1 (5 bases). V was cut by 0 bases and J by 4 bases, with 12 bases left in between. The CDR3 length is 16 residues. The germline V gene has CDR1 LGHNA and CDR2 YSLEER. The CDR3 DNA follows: TGCGCCAGCAGCCAAGACCCCGTGGGGGGTAATGAAAAACTGTTTTTT. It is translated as CASSQDPVGGNEKLFF.

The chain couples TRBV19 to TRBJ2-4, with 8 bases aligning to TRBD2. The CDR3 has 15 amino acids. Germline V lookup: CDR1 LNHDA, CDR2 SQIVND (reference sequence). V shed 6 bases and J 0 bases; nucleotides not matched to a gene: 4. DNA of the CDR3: TGTGCCAGTAGCCCTCGGGGGGGAGCCAAAAACATTCAGTACTTC. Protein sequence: CASSPRGGAKNIQYF.

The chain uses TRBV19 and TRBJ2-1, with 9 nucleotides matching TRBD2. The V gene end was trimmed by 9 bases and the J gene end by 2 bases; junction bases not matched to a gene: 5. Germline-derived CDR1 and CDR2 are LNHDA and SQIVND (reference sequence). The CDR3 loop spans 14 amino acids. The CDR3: CASQAGGAYNEQFF. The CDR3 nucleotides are TGTGCCAGCCAGGCGGGGGGGGCCTACAATGAGCAGTTCTTC.

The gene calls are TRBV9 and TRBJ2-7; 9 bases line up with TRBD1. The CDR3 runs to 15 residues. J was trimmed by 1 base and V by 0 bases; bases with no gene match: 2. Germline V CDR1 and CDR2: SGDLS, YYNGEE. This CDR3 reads CASSVEGTGSYEQYF. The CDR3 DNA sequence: TGTGCCAGCAGCGTAGAAGGGACAGGGTCCTACGAGCAGTACTTC.

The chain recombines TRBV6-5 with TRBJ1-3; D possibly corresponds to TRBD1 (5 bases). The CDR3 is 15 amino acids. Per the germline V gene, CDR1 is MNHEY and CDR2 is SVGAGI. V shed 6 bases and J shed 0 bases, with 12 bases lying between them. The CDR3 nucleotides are TGTGCCAGCAGCCCCAGGGTAGTCTCTGGAAACACCATATATTTT. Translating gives CASSPRVVSGNTIYF.

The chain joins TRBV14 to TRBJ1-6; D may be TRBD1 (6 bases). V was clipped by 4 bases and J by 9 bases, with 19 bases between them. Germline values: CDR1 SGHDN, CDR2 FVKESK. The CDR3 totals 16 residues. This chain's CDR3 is CASSRGDTEGGSPLHF. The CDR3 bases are TGTGCCAGCAGCCGTGGTGATACAGAGGGGGGTTCACCCCTCCACTTT.

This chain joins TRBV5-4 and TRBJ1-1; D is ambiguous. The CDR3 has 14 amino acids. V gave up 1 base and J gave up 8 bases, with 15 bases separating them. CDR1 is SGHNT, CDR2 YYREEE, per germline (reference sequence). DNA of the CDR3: TGTGCCAGCAGCTTGTCTCTCGACACCCCCGAAGCTTTCTTT. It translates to CASSLSLDTPEAFF.

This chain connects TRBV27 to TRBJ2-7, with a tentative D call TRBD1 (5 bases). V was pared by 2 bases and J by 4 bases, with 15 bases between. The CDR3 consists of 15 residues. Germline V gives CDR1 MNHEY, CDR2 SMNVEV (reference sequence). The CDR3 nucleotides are TGTGCCAGCAGTTTAAAAGGTTTCCAGGGTTACGAGCAGTACTTC. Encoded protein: CASSLKGFQGYEQYF.

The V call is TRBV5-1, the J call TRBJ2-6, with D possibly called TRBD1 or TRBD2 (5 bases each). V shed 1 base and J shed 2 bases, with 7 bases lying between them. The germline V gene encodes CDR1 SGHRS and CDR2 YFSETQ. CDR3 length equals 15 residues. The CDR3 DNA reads TGCGCCAGCAGCTTGCGGGGCGCTGGGGCCAACGTCCTGACTTTC. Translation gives CASSLRGAGANVLTF.

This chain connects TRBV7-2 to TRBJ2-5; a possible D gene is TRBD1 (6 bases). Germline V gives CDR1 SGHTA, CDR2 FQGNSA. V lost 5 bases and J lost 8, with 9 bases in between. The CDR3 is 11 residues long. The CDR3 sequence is CASSIRGTQYF. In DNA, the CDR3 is TGTGCCAGCAGCATCAGGGGAACCCAGTACTTC.

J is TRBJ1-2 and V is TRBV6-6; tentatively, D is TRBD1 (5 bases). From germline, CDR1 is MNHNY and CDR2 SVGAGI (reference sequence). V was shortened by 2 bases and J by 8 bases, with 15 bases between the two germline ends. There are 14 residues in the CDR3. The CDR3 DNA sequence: TGTGCCAGCAGTTACCGGGGGTCGGAGGGAGGCTACACCTTC. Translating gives CASSYRGSEGGYTF.

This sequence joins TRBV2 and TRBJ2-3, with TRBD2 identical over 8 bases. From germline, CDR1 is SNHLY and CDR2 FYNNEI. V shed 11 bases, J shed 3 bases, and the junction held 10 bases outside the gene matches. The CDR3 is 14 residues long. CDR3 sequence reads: CAGLAGALTDTQYF. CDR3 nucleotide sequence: TGTGCCGGCCTAGCGGGCGCCCTTACAGATACGCAGTATTTT.

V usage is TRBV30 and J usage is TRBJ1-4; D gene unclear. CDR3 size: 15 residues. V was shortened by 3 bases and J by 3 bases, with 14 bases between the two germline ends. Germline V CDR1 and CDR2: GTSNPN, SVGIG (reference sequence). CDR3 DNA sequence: TGTGCCTGGAGCTTCGGGCTTTCAGCTAATGAAAAACTGTTTTTT. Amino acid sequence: CAWSFGLSANEKLFF.

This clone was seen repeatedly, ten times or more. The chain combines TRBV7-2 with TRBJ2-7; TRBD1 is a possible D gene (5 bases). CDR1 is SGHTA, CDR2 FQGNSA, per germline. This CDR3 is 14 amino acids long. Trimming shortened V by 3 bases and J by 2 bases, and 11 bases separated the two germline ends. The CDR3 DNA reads TGTGCCAGCAGCTTTGGGGCCTCCACCTACGAGCAGTACTTC. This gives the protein CASSFGASTYEQYF.